A single sample is the source of the 25 T cell receptor beta chains below, sequenced in a study of cytomegalovirus exposure and HLA in healthy donors (dated by TCRdb to about 2017). Receptors were amplified or captured by the immunoSEQ multiplex PCR assay. The multiplex PCR relied on a mix of 60 forward primers for TCR Vbeta segments and 13 reverse primers for TCR Jbeta segments. Imported from immuneACCESS, the table was reduced by TCRdb to in-frame sequences with V and J called. These copies leave out some clones; in studies compared against another copy, an unresolved V gene accounts for under half, and the cause of the remainder is not known. The sample table holds just over 70,000 clones, of which around 74% were seen once. Together, the top ten hold approximately 10% of the sample. The sequenced material came from PBMCs. The receptors come from a human donor in good health.

The chain joins TRBV30 to TRBJ1-4; 8 bases align to TRBD1. Trimming removed 5 bases from V and 7 bases from J; junction bases left unmatched: 6. Germline CDR1 is GTSNPN and CDR2 is SVGIG (reference sequence). This CDR3 has 13 amino acids. As DNA, the CDR3 is TGTGCCTGGGCCGACAGGGGAGGTGAAAAACTGTTTTTT. Translated: CAWADRGGEKLFF.

The gene calls are TRBV2 and TRBJ2-1, with 12 bases that match TRBD2. Germline V gives CDR1 SNHLY, CDR2 FYNNEI. The CDR3 loop spans 15 amino acids. J gave up 3 bases and V 5 bases, and 2 bases lay outside the gene matches. The CDR3 is CASSRLAGDYNEQFF. The CDR3 bases are TGTGCCAGCAGTCGACTAGCGGGAGACTACAATGAGCAGTTCTTC.

This chain uses TRBV5-1 with TRBJ1-2, with D maybe TRBD1 (6 bases). This CDR3 spans 14 amino acids. The germline V and J ends were trimmed by 4 bases and 2 bases, with 12 bases remaining between them. The germline V gene encodes CDR1 SGHRS and CDR2 YFSETQ. The CDR3 nucleotides are TGCGCCAGCAGCCTAAATACAGGGAACTATGGCTACACCTTC. Amino acids: CASSLNTGNYGYTF.

J is TRBJ2-1 and V is TRBV5-1; D is perhaps TRBD2 (6 bases). This CDR3 contains 14 residues. Germline V gives CDR1 SGHRS, CDR2 YFSETQ. Trimming removed 2 bases from V and 8 bases from J, with 14 bases in between. CDR3 loop: CASSFGTPVDEQFF. The CDR3 DNA is TGCGCCAGCAGCTTCGGGACTCCAGTGGATGAGCAGTTCTTC.

The chain employs TRBV6-5 and TRBJ2-2, with D possibly being TRBD1 (5 bases). Germline CDR1 MNHEY, CDR2 SVGAGI. The CDR3 is 15 amino acids. Between the trimmed V and J ends, which lost 8 bases and 1 base, there was a span of 14 bases. This CDR3 is CASSLRAGNTGELFF. In DNA, the CDR3 is TGTGCCAGCTCCCTCAGGGCAGGGAACACCGGGGAGCTGTTTTTT.

The rearrangement uses TRBV4-1 and TRBJ2-7, with 7 bases identical to TRBD1. Germline lookup yields CDR1 MGHRA and CDR2 YSYEKL. V trimming: 0 bases; J trimming: 7 bases; junction bases outside the gene matches: 9. The CDR3 totals 15 residues. CDR3 sequence (DNA): TGCGCCAGCAGCCAAGACCCCGGACAGGCCCGGGAGCAGTACTTC. Protein sequence: CASSQDPGQAREQYF.

This clone was counted between two and nine times. The chain uses TRBV5-1 and TRBJ2-5, with D possibly TRBD2 on 5 matching bases. The germline gives CDR1 SGHRS, CDR2 YFSETQ. V was clipped by 3 bases and J by 5 bases, with 29 bases between them. The CDR3 totals 19 residues. The CDR3 sequence: CASSSPQILDREEMETQYF. The CDR3 DNA follows: TGCGCCAGCAGCTCCCCCCAGATTCTAGACCGGGAAGAGATGGAGACCCAGTACTTC. The full variable domain, with the rest looked up from reference TRBV5-1 and TRBJ2-5, is KAGVTQTPRYLIKTRGQQVTLSCSPISGHRSVSWYQQTPGQGLQFLFEYFSETQRNKGNFPGRFSGRQFSNSRSEMNVSTLELGDSALYLCASSSPQILDREEMETQYFGPGTRLLVL.

This rearrangement joins TRBV10-3 to TRBJ2-7; 9 positions agree with TRBD1. The J segment lost 4 bases and the V segment lost 5 bases, leaving 9 bases of the junction unmatched. The CDR3 contains 15 residues. The germline CDR1 and CDR2 sequences are ENHRY and SYGVKD. CDR3 nucleotides: TGTGCCATCAGTCCATCGACAGGGGGAAGGTACGAGCAGTACTTC. Its translation: CAISPSTGGRYEQYF.

This chain joins TRBV5-1 and TRBJ2-4; 9 nucleotides match TRBD1. Germline trimming cut 2 bases from V and 5 bases from J; bases unmatched to any gene: 2. The CDR3 runs 14 residues. Germline-derived CDR1 and CDR2 are SGHRS and YFSETQ. Written as DNA, the CDR3 is TGCGCCAGCAGCTTAGGGACAGGGCAAAACATTCAGTACTTC. Encoded protein: CASSLGTGQNIQYF. Looking up the rest from reference TRBV5-1 and TRBJ2-4 gives the full variable domain: KAGVTQTPRYLIKTRGQQVTLSCSPISGHRSVSWYQQTPGQGLQFLFEYFSETQRNKGNFPGRFSGRQFSNSRSEMNVSTLELGDSALYLCASSLGTGQNIQYFGAGTRLSVL.

J is TRBJ1-1 and V is TRBV30; maybe TRBD1 (5 bases). Germline CDR1 is GTSNPN and CDR2 is SVGIG (reference sequence). CDR3 size: 12 residues. V lost 6 bases and J 1 base, leaving 9 bases between the germline ends. The CDR3 protein is CACGHSNTEAFF. CDR3 nucleotide sequence: TGTGCCTGCGGACACTCGAACACTGAAGCTTTCTTT.

The V call is TRBV7-6, the J call TRBJ2-1, with 8 positions matching TRBD2. V lost 0 bases, J lost 9 bases, and 4 bases stayed unmatched. Germline CDR1 is SGHVS and CDR2 is FNYEAQ. CDR3 length equals 14 residues. This CDR3 is CASSLAGLEGEQFF. Written as DNA, the CDR3 is TGTGCCAGCAGCTTAGCGGGACTAGAGGGTGAGCAGTTCTTC.

V gene TRBV11-2 combines with J gene TRBJ2-7; weak D call: TRBD2 (6 bases). Germline assignment: CDR1 SGHAT and CDR2 FQNNGV. The CDR3 totals 16 residues. Trimming shortened V by 1 base and J by 2 bases, and 15 bases separated the two germline ends. The CDR3 DNA is TGTGCCAGCAGCTTAGCTCCGGGACTGCCGACCTACGAGCAGTACTTC. Amino acids: CASSLAPGLPTYEQYF.

This chain connects TRBV30 to TRBJ2-2; possibly TRBD2 for D (5 bases). The germline V gene encodes CDR1 GTSNPN and CDR2 SVGIG (reference sequence). The germline V and J ends were trimmed by 2 bases and 5 bases, with 12 bases remaining between them. This CDR3 spans 14 amino acids. CDR3 residues: CAWSYGISTGELFF. The CDR3 DNA reads as TGTGCCTGGAGTTACGGGATCTCAACCGGGGAGCTGTTTTTT.

The chain couples TRBV6-1 to TRBJ1-2; D is unresolved. Germline assignment: CDR1 MNHNS and CDR2 SASEGT. The CDR3 sequence is 14 residues long. V dropped 7 bases and J dropped 4 bases, with 16 bases sitting between them. DNA for the CDR3: TGTGCCAGCATCCTCTCCGCGGGTGTCTATGGCTACACCTTC. Translating it yields CASILSAGVYGYTF.

The genes are TRBV19 and TRBJ1-1, with TRBD1 identical over 7 bases. Germline V gene sequence: CDR1 LNHDA, CDR2 SQIVND (reference sequence). Trimming at V came to 7 bases and at J to 0 bases, leaving 11 bases not matched to a gene. The CDR3 runs 16 residues. The CDR3 is CASNRRGHIMNTEAFF. DNA for the CDR3: TGTGCCAGTAATCGGAGGGGGCACATCATGAACACTGAAGCTTTCTTT.

This chain uses TRBV7-8 with TRBJ1-1; 8 bases line up with TRBD1. V shed 2 bases and J 2 bases; nucleotides not matched to a gene: 10. This CDR3 region has 17 residues. Germline loops: CDR1 SGHVS, CDR2 FQNEAQ. The CDR3 DNA sequence: TGTGCCAGCAGCTTAATCCTGACAGGGGTGGATAACACTGAAGCTTTCTTT. It yields the protein CASSLILTGVDNTEAFF. The whole variable domain, remainder taken from reference TRBV7-8 and TRBJ1-1, is GAGVSQSPRYKVAKRGQDVALRCDPISGHVSLFWYQQALGQGPEFLTYFQNEAQLDKSGLPSDRFFAERPEGSVSTLKIQRTQQEDSAVYLCASSLILTGVDNTEAFFGQGTRLTVV.

V gene TRBV7-9 combines with J gene TRBJ2-1; 8 nucleotides match TRBD2. The trim removed 4 bases at V and 8 bases at J, leaving 7 bases unmatched. The CDR3 consists of 14 residues. CDR1 SEHNR and CDR2 FQNEAQ come from the germline V gene (reference sequence). CDR3: CASSSGTRLYEQFF. The CDR3, as DNA: TGTGCCAGCAGCTCCGGGACTAGACTCTATGAGCAGTTCTTC.

This clone turned up a few times. This CDR3 is also generated by other DNA sequences in the sample. The J gene is TRBJ1-4, the V gene TRBV18, with 7 bases lining up with TRBD1. The CDR3 sequence is 15 residues long. In germline, CDR1 is KGHSH, CDR2 LQKENI. V was clipped by 6 bases and J by 0 bases; unmatched bases: 4. The CDR3 region has the DNA TGTGCCAGCTCTCCCCAGGGGGCAACTAATGAAAAACTGTTTTTT. Encoded protein: CASSPQGATNEKLFF.

The chain employs TRBV5-1 and TRBJ1-1; a possible D gene is TRBD1 (5 bases). The germline CDR1 and CDR2 sequences are SGHRS and YFSETQ. The V end lost 4 bases, the J end lost 0 bases, and 10 bases lay between the germline ends. This CDR3 is 14 amino acids long. DNA of the CDR3: TGCGCCAGCAGCGGGGACTTCTTGAACACTGAAGCTTTCTTT. Translated, it gives CASSGDFLNTEAFF.

This clone appeared a single time. The V and J genes are TRBV5-4 and TRBJ2-3; no clear D gene. V gave up 0 bases and J gave up 4 bases, with 9 bases separating them. Germline V gene data show CDR1 as SGHNT and CDR2 as YYREEE (reference sequence). The CDR3 sequence is 14 residues long. For the CDR3, the DNA is TGTGCCAGCAGCTTGGATTCGTTGTCAGATACGCAGTATTTT. Translation: CASSLDSLSDTQYF.

This clone was seen more than once but under ten times. The rearrangement links TRBV19 to TRBJ1-2, with D unclear. The CDR3 has 15 residues. Germline assignment: CDR1 LNHDA and CDR2 SQIVND (reference sequence). V dropped 0 bases and J dropped 0 bases, with 8 bases sitting between them. The CDR3 loop is CASSIDQQANYGYTF. For the CDR3, the DNA is TGTGCCAGTAGTATAGATCAGCAGGCTAACTATGGCTACACCTTC.

The chain links TRBV27 to TRBJ1-5; D remains ambiguous. Trimming stripped 3 bases from V and 10 bases from J, with 13 bases between. CDR1 and CDR2 from the germline V gene are MNHEY and SMNVEV (reference sequence). The CDR3 consists of 13 residues. CDR3 residues: CASSFYPPGPQHF. The CDR3 bases are TGTGCCAGCAGTTTCTACCCTCCAGGACCCCAGCATTTT.

Here the CDR3 reads CASSDCPSLLVDNEKLFF. The CDR3, as DNA: TGTGCCAGCAGTGACTGTCCAAGTCTCCTAGTCGACAATGAAAAACTGTTTTTT. This rearrangement joins TRBV6-1 to TRBJ1-4; D not certain. The CDR3 extends over 18 amino acids. The V end was cut by 3 bases, the J end by 5 bases, with 22 bases between. Germline V gene lookup returns CDR1 MNHNS and CDR2 SASEGT.

The rearrangement links TRBV7-9 to TRBJ2-3; possible D gene TRBD1, 6 bases. V lost 4 bases and J lost 2, with 13 bases in between. This CDR3 region has 15 residues. Germline V gene lookup returns CDR1 SEHNR and CDR2 FQNEAQ (reference sequence). The CDR3 loop is CASSSGQSNTDTQYF. CDR3 coding DNA: TGTGCCAGCAGCTCAGGACAGAGCAACACAGATACGCAGTATTTT.

The chain carries TRBV27 and TRBJ2-5, with TRBD1 matching over 12 bases. Germline-derived CDR1 and CDR2 are MNHEY and SMNVEV (reference sequence). The CDR3 is 15 amino acids. Trimming removed 8 bases from V and 11 bases from J; junction bases left unmatched: 15. CDR3 loop: CASAPPGQGAAGQYF. DNA for the CDR3: TGTGCCAGCGCACCCCCGGGACAGGGGGCGGCGGGGCAGTACTTC.